This TCR beta chain comes out of a study of type 1 and type 2 diabetes patients. Looking at the study overall: The cohort mixed type 1 diabetes, type 2 diabetes and nondiabetic donors. From PBMCs, CD4+ and CD8+ T cells were isolated by magnetic microbeads.

No donor had another autoimmune disease or recent infection within four weeks. Whole-study findings and limits: Between type 2 diabetes and control samples, V and J usage averaged roughly 0.97 correlation.

Genomic DNA was the PCR template. Multiplex PCR with 30 forward and 13 reverse primers amplified the TCR beta CDR3. TCRdb reanalysed the multiplex PCR reads using MiXCR and keeps one entry per CDR3 protein. The repertoire includes 250,000 or so distinct CDR3 sequences, 45% to 60% of them detected once, and around 13% sits in the top ten. V shed 4 bases and J shed 8 bases, with 14 bases lying between them. The CDR3 totals 13 residues. Germline V gene lookup returns CDR1 MDHEN and CDR2 SYDVKM. Note on this clonotype: The target antigen is unknown.

This receptor was taken from a man between 18 and 29 years old with type 2 diabetes. Source material: peripheral blood mononuclear cells (PBMCs). The chain has TRBV28 and TRBJ1-2; D possibly corresponds to TRBD1 (5 bases). CDR3 amino acids: CASSSRGTGGYTF. CDR3 nucleotide sequence: TGTGCCAGCAGTTCGAGAGGGACCGGCGGCTACACCTTC.